Following are 23 T cell receptor beta chains from one sample sequenced in a study of blood T cell repertoires in COVID-19. Method: immunoSEQ multiplex PCR; TCRdb's copy keeps in-frame clones and lacks some. This sample yields about 140,000 clones, of which 75% to 90% are seen a single time; 35% to 40% belongs to the top ten. Sequenced: peripheral blood. The receptors originated from a man aged 45-65 years who had recovered from COVID-19.

The rearrangement joins TRBV6-5 to TRBJ2-7; D gene uncertain. V was cut by 0 bases and J by 7 bases, with 4 bases left in between. There are 11 residues in the CDR3. Germline CDR1 and CDR2: MNHEY and SVGAGI. The CDR3 DNA reads TGTGCCAGCAGTTACTCAGCGGAGCAGTACTTC. It translates to CASSYSAEQYF.

This chain links TRBV4-1 with TRBJ1-5; 7 nucleotides match TRBD1. The CDR3 runs to 18 residues. The trim removed 4 bases at V and 1 base at J, leaving 13 bases unmatched. Looked up from germline, CDR1 is MGHRA and CDR2 is YSYEKL. The CDR3 nucleotides read TGCGCCAGCAGCCTCCTGGCGACAGGGAGCATGAGCAATCAGCCCCAGCATTTT. This gives the protein CASSLLATGSMSNQPQHF.

J is TRBJ2-1 and V is TRBV5-1, with D unclear. From germline, CDR1 is SGHRS and CDR2 YFSETQ. The germline V and J ends were trimmed by 4 bases and 0 bases, with 14 bases remaining between them. There are 16 residues in the CDR3. Written as DNA, the CDR3 is TGCGCCAGCAGCCACGACACCGGAAGCTCCTACAATGAGCAGTTCTTC. Residues: CASSHDTGSSYNEQFF.

J is TRBJ1-1 and V is TRBV18; TRBD1 matches 10 bases. Looked up from germline, CDR1 is KGHSH and CDR2 is LQKENI. The CDR3 has 13 amino acids. Trimming at V came to 5 bases and at J to 6 bases, leaving 3 bases not matched to a gene. The CDR3 nucleotides are TGTGCCAGCTCAGCCGGACAGGGGGCTGAAGCTTTCTTT. Its protein product is CASSAGQGAEAFF.

This clone has just a few counts. The chain links TRBV5-4 to TRBJ1-1; 8 nucleotides align to TRBD1. Unmatched junction bases numbered 3, after V lost 0 bases and J lost 5 bases. In germline, CDR1 is SGHNT, CDR2 YYREEE (reference sequence). This CDR3 is built from 14 residues. The DNA of the CDR3 is TGTGCCAGCAGCTTGGGACAGGGGAGGACTGAAGCTTTCTTT. Encoded protein: CASSLGQGRTEAFF.

The V and J genes are TRBV5-1 and TRBJ2-5; D remains ambiguous. Germline V gene lookup returns CDR1 SGHRS and CDR2 YFSETQ. This CDR3 comprises 11 residues. V was clipped by 3 bases and J by 7 bases, with 7 bases between them. The CDR3 loop reads CASSSSGTQYF. In DNA form, the CDR3 reads TGCGCCAGCAGCTCGTCGGGGACCCAGTACTTC.

This chain links TRBV15 with TRBJ2-7; D is uncertain. Trimming stripped 0 bases from V and 6 bases from J, with 9 bases between. From germline, CDR1 is LNHNV and CDR2 YYDKDF (reference sequence). The CDR3 loop spans 13 amino acids. This CDR3 is CATSRESRSEQYF. CDR3 DNA: TGTGCCACCAGCAGAGAAAGTAGGAGCGAGCAGTACTTC.

The V call is TRBV9, the J call TRBJ1-3; TRBD1 agrees at 9 bases. The CDR3 totals 14 residues. CDR1 SGDLS and CDR2 YYNGEE come from the germline V gene. Germline trimming cut 6 bases from V and 6 bases from J; bases unmatched to any gene: 7. The CDR3 region is CASTNGQGPNTIYF. The CDR3 DNA sequence: TGTGCCAGCACCAACGGACAGGGGCCAAACACCATATATTTT.

Note on this clone: This sample includes further DNA sequences coding for the same CDR3. The chain joins TRBV3-1 (or the pseudogene TRBV3-2) to TRBJ2-7; 8 bases align to TRBD1. Germline V gives CDR1 LGHDT, CDR2 YNNKEL (reference sequence). J was trimmed by 2 bases and V by 1 base; bases with no gene match: 4. There are 15 residues in the CDR3. CDR3 nucleotide sequence: TGTGCCAGCAGCCAAGCCGGGACAGGTCCCTACGAGCAGTACTTC. Residues: CASSQAGTGPYEQYF.

The chain carries TRBV4-1 and TRBJ2-7, with 10 bases aligning to TRBD2. The CDR3 covers 18 residues. Germline V gives CDR1 MGHRA, CDR2 YSYEKL. V lost 0 bases to trimming and J lost 2 bases; unmatched junction nucleotides: 10. This chain's CDR3 is CASSQDVTSGSFTYEQYF. CDR3 DNA: TGCGCCAGCAGCCAAGATGTGACTAGCGGGTCGTTTACCTACGAGCAGTACTTC.

The J gene is TRBJ1-5, the V gene TRBV21-1; the table's TRBD1 call for D was not verified on the DNA. TRBV21-1 is listed as a pseudogene. This CDR3 has 16 amino acids. CDR3 nucleotide sequence: TGTGCCAGCAGCAGGAAAGCAGGGGTGATGATTCAGCCCCAGCATTTT. The encoded protein is CASSRKAGVMIQPQHF.

V gene TRBV19 combines with J gene TRBJ2-7; 9 positions agree with TRBD1. V lost 3 bases to trimming and J lost 4 bases; unmatched junction nucleotides: 4. Germline CDR1 LNHDA, CDR2 SQIVND (reference sequence). The CDR3 sequence is 14 residues long. The CDR3 DNA reads as TGTGCCAGTAGTATCGGGACAGGGAAGTACGAGCAGTACTTC. Amino acids: CASSIGTGKYEQYF.

CDR3 region: CASSLVLASETQYF. The DNA for the CDR3 is TGTGCCAGCAGCTTGGTACTAGCGTCAGAGACCCAGTACTTC. The chain uses TRBV7-2 and TRBJ2-5, with 7 bases that match TRBD2. CDR1 and CDR2 from the germline V gene are SGHTA and FQGNSA. The CDR3 has 14 residues. The V gene end was trimmed by 3 bases and the J gene end by 4 bases; junction bases not matched to a gene: 5.

This chain uses TRBV30 with TRBJ1-2, with a tentative D call TRBD1 (5 bases). Trimming stripped 0 bases from V and 8 bases from J, with 13 bases between. The CDR3 has 13 residues. Per the germline V gene, CDR1 is GTSNPN and CDR2 is SVGIG (reference sequence). CDR3 sequence (DNA): TGTGCCTGGAGTGTACAGGTCCAGACGGGCTACACCTTC. Translating gives CAWSVQVQTGYTF.

The J gene is TRBJ2-2, the V gene TRBV7-2; 9 nucleotides align to TRBD1. CDR1 and CDR2 (germline): SGHTA, FQGNSA. The J segment lost 4 bases and the V segment lost 5 bases, leaving 8 bases of the junction unmatched. There are 16 residues in the CDR3. This CDR3 is CASSMTGGRSTGELFF. The CDR3 DNA reads as TGTGCCAGCAGCATGACAGGGGGAAGGAGCACCGGGGAGCTGTTTTTT. The whole variable domain, remainder taken from reference TRBV7-2 and TRBJ2-2, is GAGVSQSPSNKVTEKGKDVELRCDPISGHTALYWYRQSLGQGLEFLIYFQGNSAPDKSGLPSDRFSAERTGGSVSTLTIQRTQQEDSAVYLCASSMTGGRSTGELFFGEGSRLTVL.

The chain links TRBV7-2 to TRBJ2-5, with 14 bases matching TRBD2. The ends lost 5 bases at V and 5 bases at J; junction bases unmatched: 7. Looked up from germline, CDR1 is SGHTA and CDR2 is FQGNSA. This CDR3 region has 16 residues. CDR3: CASSRGTSGGWETQYF. The DNA of the CDR3 is TGTGCCAGCAGCCGTGGGACTAGCGGGGGCTGGGAGACCCAGTACTTC. Combining the CDR3 with reference TRBV7-2 and TRBJ2-5 gives the whole variable domain GAGVSQSPSNKVTEKGKDVELRCDPISGHTALYWYRQSLGQGLEFLIYFQGNSAPDKSGLPSDRFSAERTGGSVSTLTIQRTQQEDSAVYLCASSRGTSGGWETQYFGPGTRLLVL.

The rearrangement uses TRBV30 and TRBJ2-5; TRBD1 matches at 9 bases. The CDR3 has 11 amino acids. CDR1 GTSNPN and CDR2 SVGIG come from the germline V gene (reference sequence). Trimming took 5 bases from V and 5 from J; bases not matched to a gene: 0. In DNA form, the CDR3 reads TGTGCCTGGGGACAGGGGGAGACCCAGTACTTC. Amino acids: CAWGQGETQYF.

This chain uses TRBV7-3 with TRBJ2-3; 7 nucleotides line up with TRBD2. This CDR3 has 14 residues. CDR1 is SGHTA and CDR2 is FQGTGA in the germline V gene. J was trimmed by 1 base and V by 2 bases; bases with no gene match: 0. In DNA form, the CDR3 reads TGTGCCAGCAGCTTACGGGGGGGCACAGATACGCAGTATTTT. It yields the protein CASSLRGGTDTQYF.

The chain is built from TRBV19 and TRBJ1-5, with a tentative D call TRBD1 (5 bases). V gave up 6 bases and J gave up 1 base, with 16 bases separating them. This CDR3 region has 16 residues. The V gene's germline CDR1 is LNHDA and CDR2 SQIVND (reference sequence). The CDR3 spells CASSLRGSKSNQPQHF. As DNA, the CDR3 is TGTGCCAGTAGCCTCCGGGGGAGTAAAAGCAATCAGCCCCAGCATTTT.

The table lists this clone with a count of one. The chain uses TRBV27 and TRBJ2-7; D is unclear. The V and J ends lost 3 bases and 4 bases respectively, with 13 bases between them. CDR3 length equals 14 residues. Germline V CDR1 and CDR2: MNHEY, SMNVEV (reference sequence). CDR3 DNA sequence: TGTGCCAGCAGTTTGCTCCTAACCCAATACGAGCAGTACTTC. It specifies CASSLLLTQYEQYF.

The chain recombines TRBV5-1 with TRBJ1-1; no definite D call. Germline CDR1 and CDR2: SGHRS and YFSETQ. The CDR3 is 14 residues long. Deletions cut 4 bases from V and 1 base from J, with 11 bases between. The CDR3 DNA sequence: TGCGCCAGCAGCGACGCGGGTGGGAACACTGAAGCTTTCTTT. It codes for CASSDAGGNTEAFF.

Here the CDR3 reads CASSWRTGLWNEQFF. The CDR3 DNA reads as TGTGCCAGCAGCTGGAGGACAGGGCTATGGAATGAGCAGTTCTTC. The chain has TRBV5-6 and TRBJ2-1, with 8 bases lining up with TRBD1. This CDR3 is built from 15 residues. CDR1 is SGHDT and CDR2 is YYEEEE in the germline V gene. The J segment lost 7 bases and the V segment lost 3 bases, leaving 9 bases of the junction unmatched.

This clone was detected a few times. V is TRBV10-1 and J is TRBJ2-7; the match to TRBD1 covers 9 bases. Germline V gene sequence: CDR1 WNHNN, CDR2 SYGVQD (reference sequence). J gave up 2 bases and V 0 bases, and 5 bases lay outside the gene matches. This CDR3 has 16 residues. The CDR3 sequence is CASSESHDRGAYEQYF. The CDR3 DNA is TGCGCCAGCAGTGAGTCCCATGACAGGGGGGCCTACGAGCAGTACTTC.